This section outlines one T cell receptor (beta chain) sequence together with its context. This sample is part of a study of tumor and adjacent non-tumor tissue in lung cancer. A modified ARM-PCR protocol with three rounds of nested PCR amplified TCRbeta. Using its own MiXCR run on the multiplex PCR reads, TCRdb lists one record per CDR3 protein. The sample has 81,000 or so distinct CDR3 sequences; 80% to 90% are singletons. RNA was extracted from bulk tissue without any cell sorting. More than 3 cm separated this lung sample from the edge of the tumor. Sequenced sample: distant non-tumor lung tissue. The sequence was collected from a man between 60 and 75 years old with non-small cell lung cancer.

The CDR3 is CASSQGYCYTF. The CDR3 coding sequence is TGTGCCAGCAGCCAGGGATATTGCTACACCTTC. The chain recombines TRBV4-2 with TRBJ1-2, with unresolved D. The V gene's germline CDR1 is LGHNA and CDR2 YNFKEQ. The CDR3 has 11 residues. The V and J ends lost 3 bases and 9 bases respectively, with 8 bases between them.